The 12 T cell receptor beta chains listed next were all sequenced from one sample in a study of T cells in women clearing cervical HPV infection. Clones were sequenced by immunoSEQ multiplex PCR, and TCRdb holds only the in-frame ones, with some missing. Its table lists some 46,000 clones. Sequenced material: blood buffy coat. Receptor source: a woman aged 18-70 years with a cervical HPV16 infection that either progressed to CIN3+ or cleared (not recorded which).

For this clone: Read data end 3 residues before the CDR3 end; the end is taken from the germline J gene. The rearrangement uses TRBV11-1 and TRBJ2-3; the D is unclear. CDR1 is SGHAT and CDR2 is FQDESV in the germline V gene (reference sequence). There are 15 residues in the CDR3. V was clipped by 0 bases and J by 0 bases, with 7 bases between them. CDR3 sequence reads: CASSLALTSTDTQYF. The CDR3 DNA, read in part, is TGTGCCAGCAGCTTAGCGCTCACTAGCACAGATACG.

For this clone: The read falls 3 residues short of the CDR3 end, and the missing part is taken from the germline J gene. The chain uses TRBV30 and TRBJ2-3; D is perhaps TRBD1 (6 bases). Germline V gene lookup returns CDR1 GTSNPN and CDR2 SVGIG (reference sequence). The CDR3 is made up of 16 amino acids. The part of the CDR3 DNA that was read is TGTGCCTGGACACAGGGACCCAAAATTTTCCAAGAGACG. Amino acid sequence: CAWTQGPKIFQET. The complete CDR3 reads CAWTQGPKIFQETQYF.

In the case of this clone: The CDR3 extends 3 residues past the end of the read, so its final part is completed from the germline J gene. The chain combines TRBV13 with TRBJ2-6, with 10 positions matching TRBD2. The CDR3 has 17 amino acids. Trimming removed 2 bases from V and 0 bases from J; junction bases left unmatched: 1. Per the germline V gene, CDR1 is PRHDT and CDR2 is FYEKMQ (reference sequence). Partial CDR3 DNA: TGTGCCAGCAGCTTATCTAGCGGGAGCTCTGGGGCCAACGTC. It yields the protein CASSLSSGSSGANV. The full-length CDR3 reads as CASSLSSGSSGANVLTF.

About this clone: The read halts 3 residues ahead of the CDR3 end, with the missing end drawn from the germline J gene. This chain links TRBV10-3 with TRBJ2-1; D possibly corresponds to TRBD1 (5 bases). Germline V gene data show CDR1 as ENHRY and CDR2 as SYGVKD. CDR3 length: 14 amino acids. V was pared by 3 bases and J by 2 bases, with 8 bases between. Incomplete CDR3 DNA: TGTGCCATCAGTGACAGGGCCACCTACAATGAG. It translates to CAISDRATYNE. The full CDR3 reads CAISDRATYNEQFF.

The part of the CDR3 DNA that was read is TGCAGCGGTGGGACAGGGGGAAACACTGAA. It encodes CSGGTGGNTE. The CDR3 reads in full as CSGGTGGNTEAFF. The chain carries TRBV29-1 and TRBJ1-1; the match to TRBD1 covers 11 bases. The missing CDR3 end, 3 residues past where the read stops, is filled in from the germline J gene. The CDR3 covers 13 residues. The germline gives CDR1 SQVTM, CDR2 ANQGSEA. Trimming at V came to 7 bases and at J to 2 bases, leaving 3 bases not matched to a gene.

Note on this clone: Read sequence stops 3 residues before the CDR3 end, and the germline J gene provides the missing end. The V and J genes are TRBV6-1 and TRBJ1-6; no definite D call. The CDR3 has 16 amino acids. Germline values: CDR1 MNHNS, CDR2 SASEGT. The sequenced part of the CDR3 DNA is TGTGCCAGCAGTGAAGTTTTTTTAATATCACCCACTCCC. It translates to CASSEVFLISPTP. The full CDR3 protein reads CASSEVFLISPTPLHF.

In the case of this clone: The read ends 3 residues shy of where the CDR3 ends; the end is completed using the germline J gene. The chain combines TRBV30 with TRBJ2-3; D perhaps matches TRBD2 (6 bases). The CDR3 has 16 amino acids. Germline values: CDR1 GTSNPN, CDR2 SVGIG (reference sequence). V lost 2 bases to trimming and J lost 2 bases, with 17 bases between them. CDR3 DNA, as far as it was read: TGTGCCTGGAGTTCCTTTGTTTCGGGGGTCACAGATACG. Translating it yields CAWSSFVSGVTDT. The CDR3 as a whole reads CAWSSFVSGVTDTQYF.

Comments on this clone: The sequenced fragment ends 3 residues before the CDR3 boundary, so the rest is inferred from the germline J gene. V and J are TRBV5-1 and TRBJ2-3; D uncertain. The CDR3 loop spans 14 amino acids. V lost 2 bases and J 0 bases, leaving 7 bases between the germline ends. The V gene's germline CDR1 is SGHRS and CDR2 YFSETQ. The DNA read from the CDR3 is TGCGCCAGCAGCTTAGCCGGTAGCACAGATACG. As protein: CASSLAGSTDT. The CDR3 as a whole reads CASSLAGSTDTQYF.

On this clone: The read gets to within 3 residues of the CDR3 end, and the germline J gene fills in the rest. The chain carries TRBV5-4 and TRBJ1-4; tentatively, D is TRBD1 (6 bases). CDR3 length: 16 amino acids. The V end was cut by 3 bases, the J end by 8 bases, with 20 bases between. Looked up from germline, CDR1 is SGHNT and CDR2 is YYREEE (reference sequence). CDR3 in amino acids: CASSSGRQDLREKLFF. CDR3 bases read: TGTGCCAGCAGCTCGGGGCGACAGGACCTTAGGGAAAAA.

On this clone: The CDR3 extends 3 residues past the end of the read, so its final part is completed from the germline J gene. The rearrangement uses TRBV2 and TRBJ1-2; D might be TRBD1 (5 bases). The CDR3 has 13 residues. The germline CDR1 and CDR2 sequences are SNHLY and FYNNEI. CDR3 sequence reads: CASSDSRAGGYTF. The sequenced part of the CDR3 DNA is TGTGCCAGCAGTGATAGCAGGGCAGGCGGC.

With respect to this clone: The read stops 3 residues short of the end of the CDR3; the missing end is completed from the germline J gene. The chain recombines TRBV2 with TRBJ1-2; 11 bases agree with TRBD1. The junction had 4 bases not matched to a gene; V was cut back by 6 bases and J by 7 bases. The CDR3 spans 13 residues. The germline V gene encodes CDR1 SNHLY and CDR2 FYNNEI. CDR3 DNA, as far as it was read: TGTGCCAGCAGCGGACAGGGGGCGGGTGGC. Protein sequence: CASSGQGAGG. The full CDR3 protein reads CASSGQGAGGYTF.

Note on this clone: The read falls 3 residues short of the CDR3 end, and the missing part is taken from the germline J gene. V and J are TRBV7-9 and TRBJ1-2, with 7 bases identical to TRBD1. Germline lookup yields CDR1 SEHNR and CDR2 FQNEAQ (reference sequence). The CDR3 loop spans 13 amino acids. Here the CDR3 reads CASSYTGVYDYTF. CDR3 bases read: TGTGCCAGCAGCTACACAGGGGTCTACGAC.